This paragraph reports one TCR beta chain. Measured with immunoSEQ multiplex PCR; TCRdb has only the in-frame clones, and not every one. The repertoire holds 160,000 or so clones, with more than 75% as singletons. The CDR3 totals 16 residues. V gave up 0 bases and J gave up 0 bases, with 9 bases separating them. The germline gives CDR1 GTSNPN, CDR2 SVGIG (reference sequence). The data were taken from a study of cytotoxic CD8 clonotypes in ibrutinib-treated CLL. The sample here was PBMCs, taken after 12 months of ibrutinib treatment. V usage is TRBV30 and J usage is TRBJ1-6; D possibly corresponds to TRBD1 (6 bases). The sequence was obtained from a human donor with chronic lymphocytic leukemia. CDR3 nucleotide sequence: TGTGCCTGGAGTGTGCAGGGGAGCTCCTATAATTCACCCCTCCACTTT. It translates to CAWSVQGSSYNSPLHF.